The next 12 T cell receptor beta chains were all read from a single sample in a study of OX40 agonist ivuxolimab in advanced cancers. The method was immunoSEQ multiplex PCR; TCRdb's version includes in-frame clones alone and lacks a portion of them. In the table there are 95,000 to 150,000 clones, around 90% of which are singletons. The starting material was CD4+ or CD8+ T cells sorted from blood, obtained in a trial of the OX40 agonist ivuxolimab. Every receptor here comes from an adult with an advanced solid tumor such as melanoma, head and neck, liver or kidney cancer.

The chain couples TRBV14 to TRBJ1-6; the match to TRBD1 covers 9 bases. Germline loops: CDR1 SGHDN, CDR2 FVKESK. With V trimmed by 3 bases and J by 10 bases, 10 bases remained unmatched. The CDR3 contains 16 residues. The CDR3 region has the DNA TGTGCCAGCAGCCATGTTGTCGGGACAGGGATATCACCCCTCCACTTT. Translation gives CASSHVVGTGISPLHF.

In DNA form, the CDR3 reads TGTGCCAGCAGCCAAAGGCCTTATGGCTACACCTTC. It translates to CASSQRPYGYTF. The chain recombines TRBV6-5 with TRBJ1-2; D remains ambiguous. Germline V lookup: CDR1 MNHEY, CDR2 SVGAGI. Trimming removed 6 bases from V and 5 bases from J, with 10 bases in between. This CDR3 contains 12 residues.

The CDR3 sequence: CASSVGTGGTGTEAFF. The CDR3 nucleotides read TGTGCCAGCAGCGTAGGGACAGGGGGAACGGGCACTGAAGCTTTCTTT. This rearrangement joins TRBV9 to TRBJ1-1, with TRBD1 matching over 10 bases. The CDR3 runs 16 residues. Germline V gene data show CDR1 as SGDLS and CDR2 as YYNGEE. V trimming: 0 bases; J trimming: 4 bases; junction bases outside the gene matches: 6.

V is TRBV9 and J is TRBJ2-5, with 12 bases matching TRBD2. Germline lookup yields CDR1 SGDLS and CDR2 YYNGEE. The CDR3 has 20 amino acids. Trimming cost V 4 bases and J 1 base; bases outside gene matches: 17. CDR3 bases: TGTGCCAGCAGCCGACCCGTAAACGCCTCTAGCGGGAGGGCCCAAGAGACCCAGTACTTC. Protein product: CASSRPVNASSGRAQETQYF.

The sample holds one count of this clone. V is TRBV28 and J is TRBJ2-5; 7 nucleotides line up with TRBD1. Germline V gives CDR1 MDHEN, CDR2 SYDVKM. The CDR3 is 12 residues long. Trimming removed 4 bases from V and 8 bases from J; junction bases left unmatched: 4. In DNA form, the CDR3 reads TGTGCCAGCAGTTCCCACAGGGGCACCCAGTACTTC. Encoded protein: CASSSHRGTQYF.

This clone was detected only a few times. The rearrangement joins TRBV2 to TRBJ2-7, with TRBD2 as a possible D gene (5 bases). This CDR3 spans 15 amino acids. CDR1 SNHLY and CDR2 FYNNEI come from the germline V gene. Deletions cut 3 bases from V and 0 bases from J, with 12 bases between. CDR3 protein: CASSDSGGRSYEQYF. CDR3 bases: TGTGCCAGCAGTGACTCCGGCGGGCGCTCCTACGAGCAGTACTTC.

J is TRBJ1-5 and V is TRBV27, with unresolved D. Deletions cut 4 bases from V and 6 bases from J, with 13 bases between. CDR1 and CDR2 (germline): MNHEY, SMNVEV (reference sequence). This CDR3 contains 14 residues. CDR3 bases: TGTGCCAGCAGTTCAACGCGGTACGGTCAGCCCCAGCATTTT. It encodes CASSSTRYGQPQHF.

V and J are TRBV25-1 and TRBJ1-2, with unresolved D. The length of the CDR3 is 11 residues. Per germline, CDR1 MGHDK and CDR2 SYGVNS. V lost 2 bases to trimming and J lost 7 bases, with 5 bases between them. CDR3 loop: CASSERSGYTF. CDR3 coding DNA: TGTGCCAGCAGTGAACGGAGTGGCTACACCTTC.

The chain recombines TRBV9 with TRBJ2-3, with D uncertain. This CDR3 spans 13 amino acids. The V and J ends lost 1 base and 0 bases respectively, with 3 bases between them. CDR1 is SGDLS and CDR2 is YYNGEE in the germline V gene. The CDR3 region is CASSVSSTDTQYF. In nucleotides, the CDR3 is TGTGCCAGCAGCGTATCCAGCACAGATACGCAGTATTTT.

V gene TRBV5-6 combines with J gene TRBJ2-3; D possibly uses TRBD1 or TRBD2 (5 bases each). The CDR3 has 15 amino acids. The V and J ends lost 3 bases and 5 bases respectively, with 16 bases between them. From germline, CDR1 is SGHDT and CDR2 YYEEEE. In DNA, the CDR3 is TGTGCCAGCAGCTCATTTGGTATGGGGGAAGATACGCAGTATTTT. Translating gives CASSSFGMGEDTQYF.

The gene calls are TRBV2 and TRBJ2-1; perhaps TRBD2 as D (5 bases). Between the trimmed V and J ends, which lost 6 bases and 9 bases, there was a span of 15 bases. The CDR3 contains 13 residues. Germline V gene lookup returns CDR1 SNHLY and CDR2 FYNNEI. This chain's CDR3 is CASSTDLASEQFF. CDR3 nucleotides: TGTGCCAGCAGCACGGACTTAGCTAGTGAGCAGTTCTTC.

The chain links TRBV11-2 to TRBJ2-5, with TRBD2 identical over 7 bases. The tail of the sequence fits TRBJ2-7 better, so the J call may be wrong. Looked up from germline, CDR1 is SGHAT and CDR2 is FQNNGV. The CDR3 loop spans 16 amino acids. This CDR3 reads CASSLGVLAEDYEQYF. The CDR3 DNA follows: TGTGCCAGCAGCTTAGGTGTCCTAGCGGAGGACTACGAGCAGTACTTC.